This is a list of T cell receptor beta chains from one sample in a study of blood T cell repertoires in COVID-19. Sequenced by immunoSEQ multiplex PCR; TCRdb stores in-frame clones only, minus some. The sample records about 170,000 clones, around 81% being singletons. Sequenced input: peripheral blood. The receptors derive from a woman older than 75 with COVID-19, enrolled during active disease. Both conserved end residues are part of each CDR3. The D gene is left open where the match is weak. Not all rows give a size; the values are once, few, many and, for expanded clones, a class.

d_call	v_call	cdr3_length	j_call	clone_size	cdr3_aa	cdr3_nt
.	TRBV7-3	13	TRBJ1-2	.	CASSPDSNYGYTF	TGTGCCAGCAGCCCCGACAGTAACTATGGCTACACCTTC
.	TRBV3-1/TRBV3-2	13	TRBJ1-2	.	CASSQLARDGYTF	TGTGCCAGCAGCCAACTTGCTCGCGATGGCTACACCTTC
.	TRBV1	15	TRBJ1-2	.	CTSSQPRGPDYGYTF	TGCACCAGCAGCCAACCGAGGGGGCCAGACTATGGCTACACCTTC
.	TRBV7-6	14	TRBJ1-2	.	CASSPARGMPPYTF	TGTGCCAGCAGCCCCGCCCGGGGTATGCCGCCCTACACCTTC
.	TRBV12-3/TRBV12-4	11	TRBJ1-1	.	CASSFSAEAFF	TGTGCCAGCAGTTTTAGCGCTGAAGCTTTCTTT
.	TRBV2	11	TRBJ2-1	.	CASTNYNEQFF	TGTGCCAGCACCAACTACAATGAGCAGTTCTTC
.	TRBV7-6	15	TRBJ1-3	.	CASSAAARFRDTIYF	TGTGCCAGCAGCGCGGCTGCCAGATTCCGAGACACCATATATTTT
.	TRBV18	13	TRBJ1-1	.	CASSLVGHEVAFF	TGTGCCAGCTCCCTCGTGGGACACGAGGTAGCTTTCTTT
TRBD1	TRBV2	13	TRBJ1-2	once	CASRGQGGYGYTF	TGTGCCAGCAGAGGACAGGGAGGCTATGGCTACACCTTC
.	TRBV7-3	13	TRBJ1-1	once	CASSFAQNTEAFF	TGTGCCAGCAGCTTTGCGCAGAACACTGAAGCTTTCTTT
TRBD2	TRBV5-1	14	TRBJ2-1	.	CASSPGLAGGPRVF	TGCGCCAGCAGCCCGGGACTAGCGGGAGGGCCGCGAGTCTTC
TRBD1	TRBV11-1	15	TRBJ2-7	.	CASSSRTGGGYEQYF	TGTGCCAGCAGCTCCCGGACAGGGGGAGGCTACGAGCAGTACTTC
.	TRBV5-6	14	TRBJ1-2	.	CASRPEGRVYGYTF	TGTGCCAGCAGACCGGAGGGGCGAGTCTATGGCTACACCTTC
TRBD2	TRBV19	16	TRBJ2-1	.	CASSIVGLAGGYEQFF	TGTGCCAGTAGTATAGTAGGGCTAGCGGGAGGCTATGAGCAGTTCTTC
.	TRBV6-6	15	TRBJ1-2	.	CASSPTGRGIYGYTF	TGTGCCAGCAGCCCTACTGGACGGGGAATCTATGGCTACACCTTC
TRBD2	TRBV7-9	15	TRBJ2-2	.	CASSLSGGHTGELFF	TGTGCCAGCAGCTTGAGCGGGGGGCACACCGGGGAGCTGTTTTTT
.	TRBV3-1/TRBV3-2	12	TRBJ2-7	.	CASSQVGKSQYF	TGTGCCAGCAGCCAAGTCGGGAAATCGCAGTACTTC
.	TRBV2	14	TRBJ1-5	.	CASSGYRWNQPQHF	TGTGCCAGCAGTGGGTACCGGTGGAATCAGCCCCAGCATTTT
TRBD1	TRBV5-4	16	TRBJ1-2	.	CASNPGQGTTNYGYTF	TGTGCCAGCAACCCCGGACAGGGGACGACTAACTATGGCTACACCTTC
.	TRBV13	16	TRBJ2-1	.	CASSFASQQTYNEQFF	TGTGCCAGCAGCTTTGCGTCTCAACAGACGTACAATGAGCAGTTCTTC
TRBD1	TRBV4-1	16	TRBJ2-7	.	CASSRSDRASSYEQYF	TGCGCCAGCAGCCGGTCCGACAGGGCTAGCTCCTACGAGCAGTACTTC
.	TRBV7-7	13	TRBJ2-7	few	CASSFLQGSEQYF	TGTGCTAGCAGCTTTCTACAGGGAAGCGAGCAGTACTTC
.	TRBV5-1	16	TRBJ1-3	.	CASSLGGLSSGNTIYF	TGCGCCAGCAGCTTGGGCGGTCTGAGCTCTGGAAACACCATATATTTT
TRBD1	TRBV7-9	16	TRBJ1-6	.	CASSPWDSGYNSPLHF	TGTGCCAGCAGCCCGTGGGACAGCGGCTATAATTCACCCCTCCACTTT
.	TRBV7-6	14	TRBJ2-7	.	CASSRGVGPYEQYF	TGTGCCAGCAGCCGCGGGGTGGGACCCTACGAGCAGTACTTC
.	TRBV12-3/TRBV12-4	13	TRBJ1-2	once	CASSLSLPYGYTF	TGTGCCAGCAGTTTAAGCCTACCCTATGGCTACACCTTC
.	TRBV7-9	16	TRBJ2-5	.	CASSLGSSEGVETQYF	TGTGCCAGCAGCTTAGGTTCCTCCGAGGGGGTGGAGACCCAGTACTTC
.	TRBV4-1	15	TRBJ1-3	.	CASSQAGGTGNTIYF	TGCGCCAGCAGCCAAGCCGGGGGTACTGGAAACACCATATATTTT
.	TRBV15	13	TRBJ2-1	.	CATSRDTGNEQFF	TGTGCCACCAGCAGAGATACAGGGAACGAGCAGTTCTTC
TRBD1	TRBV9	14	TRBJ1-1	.	CASSVGDRNTEAFF	TGTGCCAGCAGCGTGGGGGACAGGAACACTGAAGCTTTCTTT
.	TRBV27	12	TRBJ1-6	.	CASSFMNSPLHF	TGTGCCAGCAGTTTTATGAATTCACCCCTCCACTTT
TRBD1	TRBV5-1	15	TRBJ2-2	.	CASTPGGANTGELFF	TGCGCCAGCACTCCAGGGGGTGCGAACACCGGGGAGCTGTTTTTT
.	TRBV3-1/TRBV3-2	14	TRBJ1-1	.	CASSRQGPNTEAFF	TGTGCCAGCAGCCGGCAGGGGCCGAACACTGAAGCTTTCTTT
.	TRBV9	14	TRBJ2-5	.	CASSVGGPTETQYF	TGTGCCAGCAGCGTAGGGGGGCCTACGGAGACCCAGTACTTC
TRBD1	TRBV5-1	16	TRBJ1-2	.	CASSSGQGGPKYGYTF	TGCGCCAGCAGCTCGGGACAGGGGGGACCAAAGTATGGCTACACCTTC
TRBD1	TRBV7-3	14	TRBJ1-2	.	CASSDPGQGSGYTF	TGTGCCAGCAGTGATCCCGGACAGGGGTCGGGCTACACCTTC
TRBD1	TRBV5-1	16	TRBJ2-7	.	CASSPGTGRSVYEQYF	TGCGCCAGCAGCCCGGGGACAGGGAGGTCCGTGTACGAGCAGTACTTC
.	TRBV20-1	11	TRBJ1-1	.	CSAQGRTEAFF	TGCAGTGCGCAGGGTAGAACTGAAGCTTTCTTT
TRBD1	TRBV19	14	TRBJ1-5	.	CASSPRTGFQPQHF	TGTGCCAGTAGTCCCAGGACAGGGTTTCAGCCCCAGCATTTT
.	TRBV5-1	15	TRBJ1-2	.	CASSLGLRGAYGYTF	TGCGCCAGCAGCTTGGGCCTACGGGGGGCCTATGGCTACACCTTC
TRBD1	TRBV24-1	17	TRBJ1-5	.	CATSDFPSDRAGQPQHF	TGTGCCACCAGTGATTTCCCCTCTGACAGGGCCGGGCAGCCCCAGCATTTT
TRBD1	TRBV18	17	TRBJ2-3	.	CASSPTGGWDSTDTQYF	TGTGCCAGCTCCCCTACAGGGGGCTGGGACAGCACAGATACGCAGTATTTT
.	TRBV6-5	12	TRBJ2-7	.	CASTGRNYEQYF	TGTGCCAGCACCGGGAGAAACTACGAGCAGTACTTC
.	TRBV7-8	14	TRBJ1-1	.	CASSSQVGYTEAFF	TGTGCCAGCAGCTCCCAGGTTGGTTACACTGAAGCTTTCTTT
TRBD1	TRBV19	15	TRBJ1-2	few	CASSTGTGGLGGYTF	TGTGCCAGTAGTACCGGGACAGGGGGCTTGGGGGGCTACACCTTC
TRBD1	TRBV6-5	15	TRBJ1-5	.	CASSPRPTGDQPQHF	TGTGCCAGCAGTCCGCGCCCGACAGGGGATCAGCCCCAGCATTTT
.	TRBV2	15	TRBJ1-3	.	CANYPRDNSGNTIYF	TGTGCCAACTACCCCCGGGACAACTCTGGAAACACCATATATTTT
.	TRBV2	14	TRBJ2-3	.	CASSDRTITDTQYF	TGTGCCAGCAGTGATCGCACTATCACAGATACGCAGTATTTT